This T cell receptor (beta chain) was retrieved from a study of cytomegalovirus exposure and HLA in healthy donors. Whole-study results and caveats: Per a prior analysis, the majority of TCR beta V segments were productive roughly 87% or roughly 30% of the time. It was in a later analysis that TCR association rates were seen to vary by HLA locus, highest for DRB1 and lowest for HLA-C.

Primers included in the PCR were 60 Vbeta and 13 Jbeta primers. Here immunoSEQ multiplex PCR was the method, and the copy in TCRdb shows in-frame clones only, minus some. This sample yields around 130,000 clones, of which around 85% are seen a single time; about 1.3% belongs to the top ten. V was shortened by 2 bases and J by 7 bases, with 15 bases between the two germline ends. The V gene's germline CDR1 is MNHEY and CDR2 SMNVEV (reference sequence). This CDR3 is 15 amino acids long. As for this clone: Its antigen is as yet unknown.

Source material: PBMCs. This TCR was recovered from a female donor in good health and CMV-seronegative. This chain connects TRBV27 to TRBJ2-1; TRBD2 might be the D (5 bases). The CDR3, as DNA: TGTGCCAGCAGTTTAAGTCTGCGGGCCAGTAATGAGCAGTTCTTC. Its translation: CASSLSLRASNEQFF.